Each of the 14 T cell receptor beta chains below was sequenced from the same sample in a study of blood T cell repertoires in COVID-19 (dated by TCRdb to about 2020). Receptors were amplified or captured by the immunoSEQ multiplex PCR assay. What TCRdb holds here is the immuneACCESS table cut down to in-frame rearrangements. Part of the clones is not present; checked against another copy, under half of the missing clones reflect an unresolved V gene, and the others are unexplained. The sample data list 35,000 to 40,000 clones, and approximately 84% of these were observed just once. Approximately 32% of the sample is held by the ten biggest clonotypes. Material for sequencing was peripheral blood. Every receptor here comes from an older man with active or convalescent COVID-19.

J is TRBJ2-7 and V is TRBV7-2; 13 bases are shared with TRBD2. After removal of 7 bases from V and 6 bases from J, the junction contained 12 bases not matched to a gene. The CDR3 sequence is 16 residues long. From germline, CDR1 is SGHTA and CDR2 FQGNSA. DNA for the CDR3: TGTGCCAGCACCGAGAGTGGACTAGCGGGAGTTGGCGAGCAGTACTTC. Amino acid sequence: CASTESGLAGVGEQYF.

The table lists this clone with a few counts. The chain uses TRBV30 and TRBJ2-2; the match to TRBD2 covers 9 bases. J was trimmed by 5 bases and V by 4 bases; bases with no gene match: 5. The CDR3 spans 14 residues. The germline gives CDR1 GTSNPN, CDR2 SVGIG (reference sequence). The CDR3 region is CAWKRLAVTGELFF. The CDR3 nucleotides read TGTGCCTGGAAGAGACTAGCGGTGACCGGGGAGCTGTTTTTT.

This clone was counted only a few times. This rearrangement joins TRBV28 to TRBJ1-2, with 7 bases lining up with TRBD1. Trimming at V came to 4 bases and at J to 5 bases, leaving 7 bases not matched to a gene. The germline V gene has CDR1 MDHEN and CDR2 SYDVKM. The CDR3 has 14 amino acids. This CDR3 reads CASSSPGGWYGYTF. CDR3 nucleotides: TGTGCCAGCAGTTCCCCAGGGGGGTGGTATGGCTACACCTTC.

This chain joins TRBV6-2 or TRBV6-3 and TRBJ2-7; the D is unclear. This CDR3 spans 13 amino acids. The germline V gene encodes CDR1 MNHEY and CDR2 SVGEGT. The V end lost 2 bases, the J end lost 6 bases, and 11 bases lay between the germline ends. The CDR3 sequence: CASSYGYGGEQYF. The CDR3 nucleotides are TGTGCCAGCAGTTACGGGTACGGCGGCGAGCAGTACTTC.

V and J are TRBV18 and TRBJ1-1; 10 bases line up with TRBD1. CDR1 and CDR2 (germline): KGHSH, LQKENI. The V gene end was trimmed by 6 bases and the J gene end by 4 bases; junction bases not matched to a gene: 5. The CDR3 sequence is 14 residues long. CDR3: CASSEGQGSTEAFF. DNA of the CDR3: TGTGCCAGCTCCGAGGGACAGGGGAGCACTGAAGCTTTCTTT.

The chain employs TRBV9 and TRBJ1-2, with TRBD1 matching 7 bases. CDR3 length: 13 amino acids. Trimming took 5 bases from V and 4 from J; bases not matched to a gene: 5. Germline loops: CDR1 SGDLS, CDR2 YYNGEE. For the CDR3, the DNA is TGTGCCAGCAGAAGCACAGGGGTCTATGGCTACACCTTC. Residues: CASRSTGVYGYTF.

The V gene is TRBV2, the J gene TRBJ2-5; D remains ambiguous. Deletions cut 11 bases from V and 5 bases from J, with 15 bases between. CDR3 length: 12 residues. Looked up from germline, CDR1 is SNHLY and CDR2 is FYNNEI. DNA for the CDR3: TGTGCCGCCGGCCCAGGCAGGGAGACCCAGTACTTC. Translation: CAAGPGRETQYF.

This chain connects TRBV7-2 to TRBJ2-5; D ambiguous. Looked up from germline, CDR1 is SGHTA and CDR2 is FQGNSA. The CDR3 length is 16 residues. V lost 4 bases and J 3 bases, leaving 18 bases between the germline ends. Here the CDR3 reads CASSSPLGAVKETQYF. The CDR3 nucleotides read TGTGCCAGCAGCTCACCCTTAGGAGCCGTTAAAGAGACCCAGTACTTC.

This clone appeared once. This sequence joins TRBV2 and TRBJ2-7; 10 bases map to TRBD2. Germline V gene sequence: CDR1 SNHLY, CDR2 FYNNEI. The V segment lost 4 bases and the J segment 2 bases; nucleotides outside the gene matches: 5. CDR3 length: 15 amino acids. CDR3 loop: CASSVRTSGPYEQYF. CDR3 DNA: TGTGCCAGCAGTGTCCGGACTAGCGGACCCTACGAGCAGTACTTC.

The V gene is TRBV4-3, the J gene TRBJ2-7; 12 nucleotides match TRBD1. Germline trimming cut 1 base from V and 6 bases from J; bases unmatched to any gene: 7. CDR3 length equals 16 residues. Germline V lookup: CDR1 LGHNA, CDR2 YSLEER. DNA of the CDR3: TGCGCCAGCAGCCAAGCCGGGACAGGGGGCGCTTTCGAGCAGTACTTC. This encodes CASSQAGTGGAFEQYF.

The rearrangement joins TRBV30 to TRBJ2-2, with a possible D match to TRBD1 (6 bases). CDR3 length: 13 residues. Germline V gene sequence: CDR1 GTSNPN, CDR2 SVGIG (reference sequence). Trimming pared 8 bases from V and 4 bases from J, leaving 14 bases between. As DNA, the CDR3 is TGTGCCGTAGGGGGATGGAGCACCGGGGAGCTGTTTTTT. Residues: CAVGGWSTGELFF.

The CDR3: CASSYRQGATYGYTF. CDR3 nucleotides: TGTGCCAGCAGTTACCGACAGGGGGCGACCTATGGCTACACCTTC. The chain couples TRBV6-2 or TRBV6-3 to TRBJ1-2; 10 bases line up with TRBD1. The CDR3 runs to 15 residues. CDR1 is MNHEY and CDR2 is SVGEGT in the germline V gene. With 2 bases clipped from V and 4 bases from J, the junction kept 4 bases outside the gene matches.

The chain has TRBV29-1 and TRBJ2-7, with D tentatively TRBD2 (5 bases). V was trimmed by 8 bases and J by 2 bases, leaving 16 bases between them. This CDR3 is built from 13 residues. Per germline, CDR1 SQVTM and CDR2 ANQGSEA. In nucleotides, the CDR3 is TGCAGCTTCCGGGGAAACAGTCCCTACGAGCAGTACTTC. Encoded protein: CSFRGNSPYEQYF.

The chain links TRBV6-2 or TRBV6-3 to TRBJ2-5; TRBD2 agrees at 15 bases. The junction had 4 bases not matched to a gene; V was cut back by 5 bases and J by 0 bases. Germline V CDR1 and CDR2: MNHEY, SVGEGT. The CDR3 has 17 residues. CDR3 nucleotides: TGTGCCAGCAGTCCGGGACTAGCGGGGGGCTACCAAGAGACCCAGTACTTC. Translated: CASSPGLAGGYQETQYF.